The clone carrying this TCR beta chain occurred a few times. Its antigen remains unidentified. TCRdb analysed the PCR reads with MiXCR anew, one entry per CDR3 protein. Altogether 85,000 to 130,000 distinct CDR3 sequences are present, over 30% being singletons, with the ten largest covering around 3.8%. This entry is derived from a study of molecular identifiers for immune sequencing clone quantification. Regarding the study as a whole: Over 99% of effector molecules, but under 1% in naive cells, were held by clones with more than 20 RNA copies.

The J segment lost 4 bases and the V segment lost 5 bases, leaving 10 bases of the junction unmatched. Germline V CDR1 and CDR2: DFQATT, SNEGSKA (reference sequence). This CDR3 region has 14 residues. CD8+CD4-CCR7+CD45RA+ cells were sorted as naive CD8 T cells. V gene TRBV20-1 combines with J gene TRBJ2-7, with 8 positions matching TRBD1. The sequenced sample consisted of naive CD8+ T cells from blood, with Jurkat cell RNA spiked in. Subset described: FACS-sorted CD8+CD4-CCR7+CD45RA+ naive T cells. This receptor was identified in a human donor in good health. Some libraries in this study had Jurkat cell RNA spiked in. The CDR3 region is CSAPNDRGGYEQYF. The CDR3 DNA reads TGCAGTGCTCCAAACGACAGGGGTGGATACGAGCAGTACTTC.